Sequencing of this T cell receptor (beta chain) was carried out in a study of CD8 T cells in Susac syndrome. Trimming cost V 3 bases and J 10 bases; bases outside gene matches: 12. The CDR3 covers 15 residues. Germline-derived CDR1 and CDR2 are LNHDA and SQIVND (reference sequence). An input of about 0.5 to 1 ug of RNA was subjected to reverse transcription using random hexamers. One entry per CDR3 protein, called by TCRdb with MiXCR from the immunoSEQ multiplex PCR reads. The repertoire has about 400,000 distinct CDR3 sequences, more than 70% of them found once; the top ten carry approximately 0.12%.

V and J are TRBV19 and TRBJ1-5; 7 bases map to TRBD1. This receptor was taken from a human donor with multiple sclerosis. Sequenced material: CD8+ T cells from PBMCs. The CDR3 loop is CASSIYDREGEPQHF. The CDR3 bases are TGTGCCAGTAGTATCTACGACAGGGAGGGGGAACCCCAGCATTTT. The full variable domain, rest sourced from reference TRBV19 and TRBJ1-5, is DGGITQSPKYLFRKEGQNVTLSCEQNLNHDAMYWYRQDPGQGLRLIYYSQIVNDFQKGDIAEGYSVSREKKESFPLTVTSAQKNPTAFYLCASSIYDREGEPQHFGDGTRLSIL.